Listed below are T cell receptor beta chains from one sample, sequenced in a study of blood T cell repertoires in COVID-19. Clones were sequenced by immunoSEQ multiplex PCR, and TCRdb holds only the in-frame ones, with some missing. The sample records around 270,000 clones, 88% being singletons. Sequences were obtained from peripheral blood. Every receptor here comes from a man in his sixties who had recovered from COVID-19. Both conserved end residues are part of each CDR3. A D gene is named only where the DNA matches it firmly. Where a row states a size, it is once, few, many or the class of an expanded clone; other rows omit it.

J: TRBJ1-1; D: NA; V: TRBV7-9; size: once; CDR3: CASSLNAGNTEAFF; DNA: TGTGCCAGCAGCTTAAATGCGGGGAACACTGAAGCTTTCTTT
J: TRBJ1-1; D: NA; V: TRBV4-2; size: NA; CDR3: CASSQRGATEAFF; DNA: TGTGCCAGCAGCCAGCGGGGGGCCACTGAAGCTTTCTTT
J: TRBJ2-2; D: NA; V: TRBV29-1; size: NA; CDR3: CSGAEGDTGELFF; DNA: TGCAGCGGTGCGGAGGGCGACACCGGGGAGCTGTTTTTT
J: TRBJ2-1; D: NA; V: TRBV7-7; size: NA; CDR3: CASSLGVLGPRNEQFF; DNA: TGTGCTAGCAGCTTAGGGGTCCTGGGGCCTCGAAATGAGCAGTTCTTC
J: TRBJ1-3; D: NA; V: TRBV29-1; size: NA; CDR3: CSVPSSGNTIYF; DNA: TGCAGCGTACCGAGCTCTGGAAACACCATATATTTT
J: TRBJ1-1; D: TRBD1; V: TRBV7-6; size: NA; CDR3: CASSLRQGLNTEAFF; DNA: TGTGCCAGCAGCTTAAGACAGGGATTGAACACTGAAGCTTTCTTT
J: TRBJ1-2; D: NA; V: TRBV12-2; size: NA; CDR3: CASRSLWGGQGSNYGYTF; DNA: TGTGCAAGTCGCTCCCTTTGGGGGGGACAGGGATCTAACTATGGCTACACCTTC
J: TRBJ2-2; D: TRBD1; V: TRBV5-4; size: NA; CDR3: CASRPGTVNTGELFF; DNA: TGTGCCAGCAGGCCCGGGACAGTAAACACCGGGGAGCTGTTTTTT
J: TRBJ2-5; D: NA; V: TRBV6-6; size: NA; CDR3: CASSYLLDLSETQYF; DNA: TGTGCCAGCAGTTACCTTCTCGATCTATCGGAGACCCAGTACTTC
J: TRBJ1-6; D: NA; V: TRBV6-5; size: NA; CDR3: CASSYWERMNSPLHF; DNA: TGTGCCAGCAGTTACTGGGAGAGGATGAATTCACCCCTCCACTTT
J: TRBJ1-4; D: TRBD1; V: TRBV7-9; size: NA; CDR3: CASSRIGTGANEKLFF; DNA: TGTGCCAGCAGCCGAATAGGGACAGGGGCAAATGAAAAACTGTTTTTT
J: TRBJ1-3; D: NA; V: TRBV5-4; size: NA; CDR3: CASSGGVVGNTIYF; DNA: TGTGCCAGCAGCGGAGGGGTAGTGGGAAACACCATATATTTT
J: TRBJ1-1; D: NA; V: TRBV5-1; size: NA; CDR3: CASSLSGLNTEAFF; DNA: TGCGCCAGCAGCTTGTCGGGACTCAACACTGAAGCTTTCTTT
J: TRBJ2-3; D: TRBD2; V: TRBV11-3; size: NA; CDR3: CASSPRTSGGTQYF; DNA: TGTGCCAGCAGCCCACGCACTAGCGGGGGAACGCAGTATTTT
J: TRBJ1-5; D: TRBD1; V: TRBV30; size: NA; CDR3: CAWTDGQGVASNQPQHF; DNA: TGTGCCTGGACGGACGGACAGGGGGTTGCTAGCAATCAGCCCCAGCATTTT
J: TRBJ1-1; D: NA; V: TRBV21-1; size: NA; CDR3: CASSPPLLTGGNTEAFF; DNA: TGTGCCAGCAGCCCTCCCCTTTTGACAGGGGGAAACACTGAAGCTTTCTTT
J: TRBJ1-1; D: TRBD1; V: TRBV20-1; size: many; CDR3: CSAGDSQEAFF; DNA: TGCAGTGCCGGGGACAGCCAGGAAGCTTTCTTT
J: TRBJ1-2; D: TRBD1; V: TRBV2; size: NA; CDR3: CASSEAGTGVYYGYTF; DNA: TGTGCCAGCAGTGAAGCCGGGACAGGCGTATACTATGGCTACACCTTC
J: TRBJ2-3; D: TRBD2; V: TRBV4-1; size: NA; CDR3: CASSPSHAGGPTDTQYF; DNA: TGCGCCAGCAGCCCTAGTCACGCGGGGGGGCCCACAGATACGCAGTATTTT
J: TRBJ1-1; D: TRBD1; V: TRBV29-1; size: NA; CDR3: CSVEAGTANTEAFF; DNA: TGCAGCGTTGAAGCTGGGACAGCGAACACTGAAGCTTTCTTT
J: TRBJ2-2; D: NA; V: TRBV9; size: NA; CDR3: CASSVAAGAYTGELFF; DNA: TGTGCCAGCAGCGTAGCGGCGGGGGCCTACACCGGGGAGCTGTTTTTT
J: TRBJ1-1; D: NA; V: TRBV5-1; size: NA; CDR3: CASSVGRREVRDTEAFF; DNA: TGCGCCAGCAGCGTAGGCCGGCGGGAGGTCAGGGACACTGAAGCTTTCTTT
J: TRBJ1-6; D: NA; V: TRBV30; size: many; CDR3: CAFRVTSPLHF; DNA: TGTGCCTTCAGGGTTACCTCACCCCTCCACTTT
J: TRBJ2-7; D: TRBD1; V: TRBV23-1; size: NA; CDR3: CASSQSEAGGYEQYF; DNA: TGCGCCAGCAGTCAATCTGAGGCAGGGGGCTACGAGCAGTACTTC
J: TRBJ2-7; D: NA; V: TRBV6-5; size: few; CDR3: CASSRIPTGPEQYF; DNA: TGTGCCAGCAGCAGAATCCCGACAGGTCCAGAGCAGTACTTC
J: TRBJ2-7; D: TRBD1; V: TRBV27; size: NA; CDR3: CASRGQVDSYEQYF; DNA: TGTGCCAGCAGGGGACAGGTCGACTCCTACGAGCAGTACTTC
J: TRBJ1-1; D: NA; V: TRBV29-1; size: NA; CDR3: CSTKGGTEAFF; DNA: TGCAGCACTAAAGGGGGCACTGAAGCTTTCTTT
J: TRBJ1-4; D: TRBD1; V: TRBV6-2/TRBV6-3; size: NA; CDR3: CASSTGTATNEKLFF; DNA: TGTGCCAGCAGTACCGGGACAGCTACTAATGAAAAACTGTTTTTT
J: TRBJ2-7; D: TRBD1; V: TRBV6-6; size: once; CDR3: CASSYSNRGSVGEQYF; DNA: TGTGCCAGCAGTTACTCGAACAGGGGATCTGTAGGGGAGCAGTACTTC
J: TRBJ1-2; D: NA; V: TRBV19; size: NA; CDR3: CASSIEGNYGYTF; DNA: TGTGCCAGTAGTATAGAGGGCAACTATGGCTACACCTTC
J: TRBJ2-2; D: TRBD2; V: TRBV19; size: NA; CDR3: CASSIGGLAGANTGELFF; DNA: TGTGCCAGTAGTATAGGGGGACTAGCGGGGGCGAACACCGGGGAGCTGTTTTTT
J: TRBJ2-3; D: TRBD2; V: TRBV2; size: NA; CDR3: CASRTSGGSTDTQYF; DNA: TGTGCCAGCAGGACTAGCGGGGGGTCCACAGATACGCAGTATTTT
J: TRBJ2-7; D: NA; V: TRBV3-1/TRBV3-2; size: NA; CDR3: CASSLTPSYEQYF; DNA: TGTGCCAGCAGCCTAACACCCTCCTACGAGCAGTACTTC